This TCR beta chain was sequenced in a study of T cell responses to AZD1222 COVID-19 vaccine. Findings of the study overall: Recipients of AZD1222 seropositive at baseline numbered only 6 or 7.

As concerns this clone: Its antigen is not known.

Repertoires were generated with immunoSEQ multiplex PCR, while TCRdb's copy carries only in-frame clones and drops some. The sample lists 95,000 to 120,000 clones, about 82% occurring once. Material: peripheral blood, obtained on day 0 of AZD1222 vaccination. The sequence derives from an adult in good health.

The CDR3, as DNA: TGTGCCAGCTCACCACCCGGACAGGGGAGGGTCGGCTACACCTTC. Protein product: CASSPPGQGRVGYTF. This rearrangement joins TRBV18 to TRBJ1-2; 9 bases agree with TRBD1. V was pared by 0 bases and J by 8 bases, with 7 bases of the junction left unmatched. The length of the CDR3 is 15 residues. Germline-derived CDR1 and CDR2 are KGHSH and LQKENI. Full variable domain (outside the CDR3, taken from reference TRBV18 and TRBJ1-2): NAGVMQNPRHLVRRRGQEARLRCSPMKGHSHVYWYRQLPEEGLKFMVYLQKENIIDESGMPKERFSAEFPKEGPSILRIQQVVRGDSAAYFCASSPPGQGRVGYTFGSGTRLTVV.